This entry features one T cell receptor beta chain sequence. Its specificity is unknown. Through a sample-barcoded 5' primer and a J-beta primer mix, a second PCR was run for about 7 to 12 cycles. TCRdb recomputed calls from the 5' RACE reads with MiXCR, one row per CDR3 protein. The sample has 650,000 to 950,000 distinct CDR3 sequences; around two fifths are singletons. PBMCs, at least 6 million per sample, were isolated. The record originates from a study of blood T cells in healthy people across ages. Regarding the study as a whole: The recorded TCR beta diversity per million T cells decreased in a roughly linear manner with age.

Sequencing was done on a sample of blood. This sequence originates from a man in his 60s in good health.

CDR3 sequence (DNA): TGTGCCAGCAGCATCCCCCGGGGGGGCTACAATGAGCAGTACTTC. It translates to CASSIPRGGYNEQYF. V usage is TRBV11-2 and J usage is TRBJ2-5; 8 bases fit TRBD2. Germline-derived CDR1 and CDR2 are SGHAT and FQNNGV. Unmatched junction bases numbered 16, after V lost 5 bases and J lost 11 bases. CDR3 length: 15 residues.